This entry concerns a single T cell receptor (beta chain). The target antigen is unknown. Germline CDR1 and CDR2: LNHDA and SQIVND (reference sequence). The CDR3 is 15 residues long. The V end was cut by 7 bases, the J end by 2 bases, with 15 bases between. The repertoire was sequenced with immunoSEQ multiplex PCR; TCRdb's copy has only in-frame clones and lacks some. The sample has millions of clones, roughly 95% seen once. The data belong to a study of shared clonotypes between healthy human individuals. Broader study findings: The study sampled only blood, and tissue repertoires likely differ. On the whole, naive subsets had larger estimated richness than memory subsets had.

Donors, without exception, were Caucasian adults residing in Nashville, Tennessee. This chain joins TRBV19 and TRBJ1-5; D is unresolved. The specimen sequenced was naive CD4+ T cells sorted from blood. The sample's subset: CD45RA+ positively selected. The receptor comes from a young man in good health. CDR3 in amino acids: CASNNAGSRNQPQHF. In DNA, the CDR3 is TGTGCCAGTAACAATGCAGGTAGCCGCAATCAGCCCCAGCATTTT.